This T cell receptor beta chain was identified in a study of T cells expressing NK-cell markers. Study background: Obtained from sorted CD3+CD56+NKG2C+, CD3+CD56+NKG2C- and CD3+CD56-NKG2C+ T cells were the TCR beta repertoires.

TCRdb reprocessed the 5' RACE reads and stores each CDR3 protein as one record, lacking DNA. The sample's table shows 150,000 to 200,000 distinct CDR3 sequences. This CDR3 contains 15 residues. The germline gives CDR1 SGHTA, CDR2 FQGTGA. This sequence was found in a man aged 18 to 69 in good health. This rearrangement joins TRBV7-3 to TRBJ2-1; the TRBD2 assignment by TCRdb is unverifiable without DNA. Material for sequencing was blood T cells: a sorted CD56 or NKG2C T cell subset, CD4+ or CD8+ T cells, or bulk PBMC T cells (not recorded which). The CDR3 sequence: CASSGLAASYNEQFF.